This is a list of T cell receptor beta chains from one sample in a study of cytomegalovirus exposure and HLA in healthy donors. Sequencing was performed with immunoSEQ multiplex PCR; in TCRdb, only in-frame clones are kept and a portion is missing. The sample consists of 120,000 to 150,000 clones, roughly 90% of them appearing once. Sequenced input: PBMCs. The origin of the receptors is a young man in good health and CMV-seropositive. The CDR3 runs from the conserved cysteine through the conserved F or W. Fields, in order: CDR3 length, clone size, J gene, D gene, V gene, CDR3 DNA, CDR3 protein. The D gene is left open where the match is weak. Some rows mark clone size as missing; the rest say once, few, many or name a class of expanded clone.

cdr3_length: 15
clone_size: -
j_call: TRBJ2-7
d_call: -
v_call: TRBV7-9
cdr3_nt: TGTGCCAGCAGCTTCCACAGCCAAGCCTCCTACGAGCAGTACTTC
cdr3_aa: CASSFHSQASYEQYF

cdr3_length: 14
clone_size: -
j_call: TRBJ2-1
d_call: -
v_call: TRBV2
cdr3_nt: TGTGCCAGCATGGCGGGCCTATCCTACAATGAGCAGTTCTTC
cdr3_aa: CASMAGLSYNEQFF

cdr3_length: 14
clone_size: -
j_call: TRBJ2-7
d_call: -
v_call: TRBV18
cdr3_nt: TGTGCCAGCTCACCAGGCCGGTACCCGGGGGAGCAGTACTTC
cdr3_aa: CASSPGRYPGEQYF

cdr3_length: 15
clone_size: -
j_call: TRBJ2-1
d_call: TRBD2
v_call: TRBV7-9
cdr3_nt: TGTGCCAGCAGCTTAGGCCAAGCGGGAGGAAATGAGCAGTTCTTC
cdr3_aa: CASSLGQAGGNEQFF

cdr3_length: 16
clone_size: -
j_call: TRBJ2-7
d_call: -
v_call: TRBV6-1
cdr3_nt: TGTGCCAGCAGTGAATCAGGGCAACGGCTGCTCTACGAGCAGTACTTC
cdr3_aa: CASSESGQRLLYEQYF

cdr3_length: 14
clone_size: -
j_call: TRBJ2-1
d_call: TRBD1
v_call: TRBV7-7
cdr3_nt: TGTGCCAGCAGCGTCGGGACAGGGAGCAATGAGCAGTTCTTC
cdr3_aa: CASSVGTGSNEQFF

cdr3_length: 14
clone_size: once
j_call: TRBJ2-7
d_call: TRBD1
v_call: TRBV27
cdr3_nt: TGTGCCAGCAGTCCCGGGACAGGGAGAGGCGAGCAGTACTTC
cdr3_aa: CASSPGTGRGEQYF

cdr3_length: 14
clone_size: -
j_call: TRBJ2-1
d_call: TRBD1
v_call: TRBV5-6
cdr3_nt: TGTGCCAGCAGCACCGGGACAGGGTTTCATGAGCAGTTCTTC
cdr3_aa: CASSTGTGFHEQFF

cdr3_length: 15
clone_size: -
j_call: TRBJ2-7
d_call: -
v_call: TRBV4-1
cdr3_nt: TGCGCCAGCAGCCAAGGCGACAGTCCCGCCTACGAGCAGTACTTC
cdr3_aa: CASSQGDSPAYEQYF

cdr3_length: 15
clone_size: -
j_call: TRBJ2-2
d_call: -
v_call: TRBV5-4
cdr3_nt: TGTGCCAGCAGCTTGTTGGTTGGAGCCTCCGGGGAGCTGTTTTTT
cdr3_aa: CASSLLVGASGELFF

cdr3_length: 16
clone_size: -
j_call: TRBJ2-1
d_call: TRBD2
v_call: TRBV4-2
cdr3_nt: TGTGCCAGCAGCCAAGAGAGGACTAGCGGTTACAATGAGCAGTTCTTC
cdr3_aa: CASSQERTSGYNEQFF

cdr3_length: 15
clone_size: once
j_call: TRBJ2-1
d_call: TRBD1
v_call: TRBV2
cdr3_nt: TGTGCCAGCAGTGAAGGACAGGGGCTCTACAATGAGCAGTTCTTC
cdr3_aa: CASSEGQGLYNEQFF

cdr3_length: 19
clone_size: -
j_call: TRBJ2-3
d_call: TRBD2
v_call: TRBV29-1
cdr3_nt: TGCAGCATAGGTTCCGGCGGGGTAGCGGGAGGTGGTATGGCAGATACGCAGTATTTT
cdr3_aa: CSIGSGGVAGGGMADTQYF

cdr3_length: 13
clone_size: few
j_call: TRBJ1-2
d_call: TRBD1
v_call: TRBV28
cdr3_nt: TGTGCCAGCAGCCACCGACAGGGGTATGGCTACACCTTC
cdr3_aa: CASSHRQGYGYTF

cdr3_length: 16
clone_size: -
j_call: TRBJ2-1
d_call: -
v_call: TRBV9
cdr3_nt: TGTGCCAGCAGCGTAGCCGGGCCGGGAGCTTCAGATGAGCAGTTCTTC
cdr3_aa: CASSVAGPGASDEQFF

cdr3_length: 17
clone_size: -
j_call: TRBJ2-2
d_call: TRBD1
v_call: TRBV6-4
cdr3_nt: TGTGCCAGCAGTCCGACAGGGGGCTTTCGGGGCACCGGGGAGCTGTTTTTT
cdr3_aa: CASSPTGGFRGTGELFF

cdr3_length: 13
clone_size: -
j_call: TRBJ1-5
d_call: -
v_call: TRBV19
cdr3_nt: TGTGCCAGTAAGGTGAGGGGCAATCAGCCCCAGCATTTT
cdr3_aa: CASKVRGNQPQHF

cdr3_length: 15
clone_size: -
j_call: TRBJ1-3
d_call: TRBD1
v_call: TRBV4-2
cdr3_nt: TGTGCCAGCAGCCAAGAACAGGGGAAGCAAAACACCATATATTTT
cdr3_aa: CASSQEQGKQNTIYF

cdr3_length: 11
clone_size: -
j_call: TRBJ1-1
d_call: -
v_call: TRBV11-2
cdr3_nt: TGTGCCAGCAGCTTAGCAGGGTTGGCTTTCTTT
cdr3_aa: CASSLAGLAFF

cdr3_length: 14
clone_size: -
j_call: TRBJ2-2
d_call: -
v_call: TRBV25-1
cdr3_nt: TGTGCCAGCAGTTCCAGGGTGAACACCGGGGAGCTGTTTTTT
cdr3_aa: CASSSRVNTGELFF